The sequence of this T cell receptor (beta chain) was determined in a study of cytomegalovirus exposure and HLA in healthy donors. Germline trimming cut 2 bases from V and 4 bases from J; bases unmatched to any gene: 6. This CDR3 is 15 amino acids long. Germline V CDR1 and CDR2: MNHNY, SVGAGI (reference sequence). Primers: 60 Vbeta forward and 13 Jbeta reverse. TCRdb's table, derived via immunoSEQ multiplex PCR, lists solely in-frame clones and lacks some. This sample has some 120,000 clones, with under 85% found just once. General study findings and limits: The study carried out a later analysis of TCR beta sequences. It associated around 17,000 of them with specific HLA alleles at a false discovery rate of 0.05. Reports described diagnosis of cytomegalovirus status by the classifier as highly specific and sensitive.

Concerning this clone: Its antigen remains unknown.

The source is a human donor in good health. Sequenced input: PBMCs. The rearrangement links TRBV6-6 to TRBJ2-3; 7 positions agree with TRBD2. CDR3 in DNA: TGTGCCAGCAGTTACACTGTGGGAGGGCCAGATACGCAGTATTTT. Its translation: CASSYTVGGPDTQYF.